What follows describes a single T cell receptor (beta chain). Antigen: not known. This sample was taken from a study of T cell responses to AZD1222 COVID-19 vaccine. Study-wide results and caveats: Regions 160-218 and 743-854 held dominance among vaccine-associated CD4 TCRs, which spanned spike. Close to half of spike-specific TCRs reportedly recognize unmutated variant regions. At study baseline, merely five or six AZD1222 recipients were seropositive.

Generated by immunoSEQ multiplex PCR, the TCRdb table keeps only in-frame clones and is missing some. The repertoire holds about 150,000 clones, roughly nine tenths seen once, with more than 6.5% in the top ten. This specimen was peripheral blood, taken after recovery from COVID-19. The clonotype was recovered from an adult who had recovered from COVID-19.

The CDR3 sequence is CASSLPPRQGWTQYF. CDR3 bases: TGTGCCAGCAGCTTACCGCCCCGACAGGGATGGACCCAGTACTTC. This sequence joins TRBV7-9 and TRBJ2-5; 7 bases match TRBD1. CDR1 SEHNR and CDR2 FQNEAQ come from the germline V gene (reference sequence). The CDR3 spans 15 residues. The V and J ends lost 2 bases and 7 bases, in that order; junction bases with no gene match: 10.